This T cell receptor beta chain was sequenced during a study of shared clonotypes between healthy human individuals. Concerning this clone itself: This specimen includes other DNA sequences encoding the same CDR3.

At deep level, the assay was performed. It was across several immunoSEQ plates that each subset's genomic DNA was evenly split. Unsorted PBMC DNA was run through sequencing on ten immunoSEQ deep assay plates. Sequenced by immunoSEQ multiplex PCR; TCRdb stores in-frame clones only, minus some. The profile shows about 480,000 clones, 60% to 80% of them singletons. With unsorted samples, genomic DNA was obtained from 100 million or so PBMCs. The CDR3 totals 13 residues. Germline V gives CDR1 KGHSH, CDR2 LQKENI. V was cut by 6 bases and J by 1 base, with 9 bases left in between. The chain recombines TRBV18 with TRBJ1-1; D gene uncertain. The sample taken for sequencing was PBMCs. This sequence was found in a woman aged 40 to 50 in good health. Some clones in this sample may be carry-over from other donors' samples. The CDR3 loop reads CASSPEQNTEAFF. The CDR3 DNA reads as TGTGCCAGCTCTCCCGAACAGAACACTGAAGCTTTCTTT.